The subject of this entry is one TCR beta chain. The data derive from a study of blood T cell repertoires in COVID-19. Overall study: The United States, Italy and Spain were the sources of the acute and convalescent COVID-19 samples. Sources were T cells, B-cell-depleted T cells, or PBMCs; the material itself was cDNA or gDNA.

Authors' data handling: Counts of nucleated cells, estimated from reference gene primer amplification, were obtained. Method: immunoSEQ multiplex PCR; TCRdb's copy keeps in-frame clones and lacks some. The V and J calls and clone size were taken over from that table, and D and trimming were inferred from the DNA. The sample has about 110,000 clones; approximately 80% are singletons. Per the germline V gene, CDR1 is DFQATT and CDR2 is SNEGSKA (reference sequence). The CDR3 consists of 11 residues. J lost 6 bases, V lost 6 bases, and 4 bases had no gene match. The clonotype was recovered from a woman aged 55-75 years with acute or convalescent COVID-19. The material sequenced was peripheral blood. The rearrangement joins TRBV20-1 to TRBJ1-1, with 7 bases identical to TRBD1. The CDR3 here is CSAAGTAEAFF. The DNA of the CDR3 is TGCAGTGCGGCCGGGACAGCTGAAGCTTTCTTT.